This T cell receptor beta chain was sequenced for a study of cytomegalovirus exposure and HLA in healthy donors. Study summary: As released early, the data held 70 million to 100 million unique TCRs from HLA-typed donors. Among the 300 to 500 donors who were genotyped, approximately 84% fell in the genetic ancestry cluster that is associated with self-reported Caucasian donors.

General study results and limits: Fewer N-insertions than the approximately 700-donor mean were reportedly shown by an Asian-associated ancestry cluster in a later analysis. The authors excluded some V segments, including TRBV6-2 and TRBV6-3, as indistinguishable.

Details on this clone: The antigen is not known.

V was clipped by 9 bases and J by 4 bases, with 19 bases between them. CDR3 size: 14 residues. The germline gives CDR1 SGHNT, CDR2 YYREEE (reference sequence). Vbeta (60) and Jbeta (13) primers were used in the PCR. TCRdb keeps only in-frame clones here, not all; method: immunoSEQ multiplex PCR. This sample has 150,000 to 200,000 clones, with 75% found just once. The chain employs TRBV5-4 and TRBJ2-5; D unresolved. Sequencing was done on a sample of PBMCs. This clonotype was obtained from a woman in her thirties or forties in good health and CMV-seropositive. The CDR3 sequence is CATQPGGNRETQYF. The CDR3 DNA sequence: TGTGCCACACAACCCGGCGGCAATCGAGAGACCCAGTACTTC.